The 15 T cell receptor beta chains presented below share a single source sample, sequenced in a study of response to subunit inactivated influenza vaccine. MiXCR, run by TCRdb on the RT-PCR reads, gives a single entry per CDR3 protein. The sample contains roughly 160,000 distinct CDR3 sequences, around a tenth of which appear only once. The specimen was CD8+ T cells sorted from PBMCs, collected less than 30 months after vaccination. The receptors stem from a man aged 50-75 years who received an inactivated influenza vaccine.

The genes are TRBV12-3 or TRBV12-4 and TRBJ1-1; D perhaps matches TRBD1 (5 bases). The CDR3 extends over 17 amino acids. The V end was cut by 11 bases, the J end by 4 bases, with 29 bases between. In DNA form, the CDR3 reads TGTGCCTCCTTTCGGGCACGGGGCCAAATTTGGGGCACTGAAGCTTTCTTT. As protein: CASFRARGQIWGTEAFF.

V and J are TRBV18 and TRBJ2-4; D perhaps matches TRBD1 (6 bases). Trimming pared 2 bases from V and 8 bases from J, leaving 22 bases between. From germline, CDR1 is KGHSH and CDR2 LQKENI. This CDR3 has 17 amino acids. CDR3 DNA: TGTGCCAGCTCACCAGTCAAAATCGCCAGGGGTATGGACATTCAGTACTTC. This encodes CASSPVKIARGMDIQYF.

This chain joins TRBV25-1 and TRBJ1-5; 7 bases are shared with TRBD1. This CDR3 is 14 amino acids long. Germline loops: CDR1 MGHDK, CDR2 SYGVNS. The J segment lost 4 bases and the V segment lost 5 bases, leaving 5 bases of the junction unmatched. CDR3 DNA sequence: TGTGCCAGCAGTCAGGGACAGATGAATCAGCCCCAGCATTTT. Residues: CASSQGQMNQPQHF.

As for this clonotype: The junction differs from germline at one of its ends, possibly a read error. The chain links TRBV12-3 or TRBV12-4 to TRBJ2-4, with TRBD1 identical over 7 bases. This CDR3 comprises 17 residues. CDR3 in amino acids: CTSSLERPGTEENIQYF. DNA of the CDR3: TGTACCAGCAGTTTGGAAAGACCCGGGACAGAGGAAAACATTCAGTACTTC.

There are a few counts of this clonotype. The genes are TRBV19 and TRBJ1-5; D is unresolved. CDR1 is LNHDA and CDR2 is SQIVND in the germline V gene (reference sequence). V lost 3 bases and J lost 1, with 4 bases in between. CDR3 length equals 13 residues. CDR3 amino acids: CASSIKSNQPQHF. The DNA of the CDR3 is TGTGCCAGTAGTATTAAGAGCAATCAGCCCCAGCATTTT. Full variable domain (remainder filled in from reference TRBV19 and TRBJ1-5): DGGITQSPKYLFRKEGQNVTLSCEQNLNHDAMYWYRQDPGQGLRLIYYSQIVNDFQKGDIAEGYSVSREKKESFPLTVTSAQKNPTAFYLCASSIKSNQPQHFGDGTRLSIL.

Here the CDR3 DNA reads TGTGCCAGCAGCAGGGGTTTAGTCTACGAGCAGTACTTC. It specifies CASSRGLVYEQYF. V is TRBV2 and J is TRBJ2-7, with D maybe TRBD1 (6 bases). From germline, CDR1 is SNHLY and CDR2 FYNNEI. V lost 6 bases and J 3 bases, leaving 12 bases between the germline ends. The CDR3 sequence is 13 residues long.

V is TRBV20-1 and J is TRBJ1-2; 8 bases agree with TRBD1. CDR3 length: 14 residues. Germline lookup yields CDR1 DFQATT and CDR2 SNEGSKA (reference sequence). Trimming removed 0 bases from V and 2 bases from J; junction bases left unmatched: 2. Here the CDR3 DNA reads TGCAGTGCTAGAGATGGGACAGGAAACTATGGCTACACCTTC. It yields the protein CSARDGTGNYGYTF.

A few counts support this clonotype. J is TRBJ2-7 and V is TRBV13, with 7 bases that match TRBD1. The CDR3 is made up of 15 amino acids. Germline assignment: CDR1 PRHDT and CDR2 FYEKMQ (reference sequence). V gave up 4 bases and J gave up 0 bases; unmatched junction bases: 6. CDR3 region: CASSWRGGPSYEQYF. The CDR3 nucleotides read TGTGCCAGCAGCTGGCGAGGGGGCCCCTCCTACGAGCAGTACTTC.

CDR3 nucleotide sequence: TGTGCCAGTAGTATAGCGGGGGAGTTCTACGAGCAGTACTTC. Translating gives CASSIAGEFYEQYF. The chain is built from TRBV19 and TRBJ2-7; perhaps TRBD2 as D (6 bases). CDR3 size: 14 residues. CDR1 LNHDA and CDR2 SQIVND come from the germline V gene (reference sequence). V was clipped by 1 base and J by 3 bases, with 10 bases between them.

This clonotype has more than one count but fewer than ten. The gene calls are TRBV9 and TRBJ2-6; 8 positions agree with TRBD1. The CDR3 is 17 residues long. V dropped 3 bases and J dropped 0; count of bases not matched to a gene: 5. Germline CDR1 SGDLS, CDR2 YYNGEE. CDR3 DNA: TGTGCCAGCAGCGCAGGACAGGGTATCTCTGGGGCCAACGTCCTGACTTTC. This codes for CASSAGQGISGANVLTF. Together with reference TRBV9 and TRBJ2-6, the CDR3 gives the full variable domain: DSGVTQTPKHLITATGQRVTLRCSPRSGDLSVYWYQQSLDQGLQFLIQYYNGEERAKGNILERFSAQQFPDLHSELNLSSLELGDSALYFCASSAGQGISGANVLTFGAGSRLTVL.

A few counts support this clonotype. This CDR3 is CSVELTQPNTGELFF. The CDR3, as DNA: TGCAGCGTTGAACTAACACAGCCAAACACCGGGGAGCTGTTTTTT. The V and J genes are TRBV29-1 and TRBJ2-2; D not certain. The germline V gene encodes CDR1 SQVTM and CDR2 ANQGSEA. The CDR3 runs 15 residues. Trimming shortened V by 2 bases and J by 2 bases, and 12 bases separated the two germline ends.

This clonotype showed up just a few times. CDR3 sequence reads: CASSQDGSPGGAFEQYF. The CDR3 DNA follows: TGCGCCAGCAGCCAAGACGGTTCCCCCGGGGGGGCGTTCGAGCAGTACTTC. This chain joins TRBV4-3 and TRBJ2-7; 8 nucleotides agree with TRBD2. In germline, CDR1 is LGHNA, CDR2 YSLEER. The length of the CDR3 is 17 residues. The junction had 13 bases not matched to a gene; V was cut back by 0 bases and J by 6 bases.

This clonotype has just one count. Given a much more abundant clone one base away, this may be a read error. J is TRBJ2-3 and V is TRBV20-1; D remains unclear. This CDR3 contains 13 residues. Germline lookup yields CDR1 DFQATT and CDR2 SNEGSKA (reference sequence). The CDR3 here is CGASVWGTDTQYF. The DNA for the CDR3 is TGCGGTGCTAGTGTGTGGGGCACAGATACGCAGTATTTT.

This clonotype has a handful of counts. The chain recombines TRBV28 with TRBJ2-1, with a weak D call TRBD2 (6 bases). From germline, CDR1 is MDHEN and CDR2 SYDVKM. V lost 9 bases and J 0 bases, leaving 9 bases between the germline ends. This CDR3 is built from 13 residues. The chain's CDR3 is CASGTYSYNEQFF. The CDR3 DNA follows: TGTGCCAGTGGGACTTACTCCTACAATGAGCAGTTCTTC. The variable domain in full, completed from reference TRBV28 and TRBJ2-1, reads DVKVTQSSRYLVKRTGEKVFLECVQDMDHENMFWYRQDPGLGLRLIYFSYDVKMKEKGDIPEGYSVSREKKERFSLILESASTNQTSMYLCASGTYSYNEQFFGPGTRLTVL.

The rearrangement uses TRBV29-1 and TRBJ2-2; D possibly corresponds to TRBD2 (6 bases). The germline V gene has CDR1 SQVTM and CDR2 ANQGSEA. V was clipped by 6 bases and J by 5 bases, with 10 bases between them. The length of the CDR3 is 12 residues. This CDR3 is CSVLRETGELFF. The CDR3, as DNA: TGCAGCGTCCTCCGGGAGACCGGGGAGCTGTTTTTT.